The source of this TCR beta chain is a study of T cells expressing NK-cell markers. About the study: Sorted CD3+CD56-NKG2C+, CD3+CD56+NKG2C- and CD3+CD56+NKG2C+ T cells were the source of the TCR beta repertoires. One of the eight sequenced donors was seronegative, whereas the other seven were HCMV-seropositive.

With the 5' RACE reads reprocessed, TCRdb shows one record per CDR3 protein and no DNA. The table lists some 460,000 distinct CDR3 sequences, with over 1.1% in the top ten. In the case of this clonotype: Its antigen is undetermined.

This CDR3 has 16 residues. Findings and caveats of the study: More than 5 donors carried dominant NKG2C+ clonotypes that made up roughly 1.0-7.5% of their CD8+ T cells. Several donors showed these clonotypes also leading the CD3+CD56-NKG2C+ fraction.

Specimen: blood T cells: a sorted CD56 or NKG2C T cell subset, CD4+ or CD8+ T cells, or bulk PBMC T cells (not recorded which). This TCR came from a woman between 50 and 59 years old in good health. This chain uses TRBV12-3 or TRBV12-4 with TRBJ1-2; TCRdb's D gene call, TRBD1, goes unchecked for lack of DNA. The CDR3 here is CASSSPGQGISYGYTF.